The 3 T cell receptor beta chains listed next were all sequenced from one sample in a study of PD-1 blockade in classical Hodgkin lymphoma. Profiling relied on immunoSEQ multiplex PCR, and the TCRdb table lists in-frame clones only, not all of them. The sample includes tens of thousands of clones, more than 90% of them seen just once. Time point noted: cycle 4 day 1 (C4D1), after less than 7 weeks of nivolumab. In every patient, relapse followed autologous stem cell transplantation, while exposure to brentuximab vedotin differed. Source: peripheral blood mononuclear cells (PBMCs), taken before the fourth cycle of nivolumab. These receptors originate from a human donor with classical Hodgkin lymphoma.

This clone was seen only once. The chain couples TRBV10-2 to TRBJ1-5; unclear D gene. V lost 5 bases, J lost 4 bases, and 9 bases lay in between. Germline CDR1 WSHSY, CDR2 SAAADI. The CDR3 loop spans 13 amino acids. CDR3 DNA sequence: TGCGCCAGCAGTAGTCAGGTTAATCAGCCCCAGCATTTT. Translation: CASSSQVNQPQHF.

This clone was counted a single time. In nucleotides, the CDR3 is TGCGCCAGCAGCTTGTCGACTAGCGGGACAGATACGCAGTATTTT. It specifies CASSLSTSGTDTQYF. V is TRBV5-1 and J is TRBJ2-3, with 10 bases aligning to TRBD2. V trimming: 1 base; J trimming: 3 bases; junction bases outside the gene matches: 2. Germline CDR1 is SGHRS and CDR2 is YFSETQ. This CDR3 comprises 15 residues.

The chain is built from TRBV5-1 and TRBJ1-6, with TRBD1 identical over 7 bases. J gave up 10 bases and V 2 bases, and 3 bases lay outside the gene matches. The CDR3 has 13 residues. Germline CDR1 and CDR2: SGHRS and YFSETQ. CDR3: CASSLTGDSPLHF. CDR3 coding DNA: TGCGCCAGCAGCTTAACAGGGGACTCACCCCTCCACTTT.